Listed here are 14 T cell receptor beta chains from one sample, sequenced in a study of blood T cell repertoires in COVID-19. This table comes from immunoSEQ multiplex PCR, and its TCRdb copy is limited to in-frame clones, with some not included. This table holds about 220,000 clones, 82% found once. Source material: peripheral blood. The receptors stem from a woman of 80 years or more with acute or convalescent COVID-19.

This chain connects TRBV25-1 to TRBJ2-2, with a weak D call TRBD1 (6 bases). Per germline, CDR1 MGHDK and CDR2 SYGVNS. The V and J ends lost 6 bases and 0 bases respectively, with 11 bases between them. The CDR3 has 15 amino acids. As DNA, the CDR3 is TGTGCCAGCAGGACAGGAAACTCGAACACCGGGGAGCTGTTTTTT. Residues: CASRTGNSNTGELFF.

V is TRBV11-2 and J is TRBJ1-3; D is possibly TRBD1 (5 bases). V lost 6 bases and J lost 0, with 15 bases in between. Germline CDR1 reads SGHAT; CDR2 reads FQNNGV. This CDR3 has 16 amino acids. The DNA of the CDR3 is TGTGCCAGCAGGTTCTGGGGGGACCGCTCTGGAAACACCATATATTTT. Amino acids: CASRFWGDRSGNTIYF.

The chain combines TRBV9 with TRBJ1-3; D gene uncertain. The germline V and J ends were trimmed by 3 bases and 0 bases, with 16 bases remaining between them. This CDR3 spans 17 amino acids. From germline, CDR1 is SGDLS and CDR2 YYNGEE. CDR3 coding DNA: TGTGCCAGCAGCGCTAATGTAGTACGAGACTCTGGAAACACCATATATTTT. This sequence encodes CASSANVVRDSGNTIYF.

The chain carries TRBV7-2 and TRBJ1-6; 9 bases line up with TRBD1. Trimming removed 4 bases from V and 7 bases from J; junction bases left unmatched: 8. From germline, CDR1 is SGHTA and CDR2 FQGNSA. CDR3 length: 16 residues. This CDR3 reads CASSSSSTGGNSPLHF. The CDR3 coding sequence is TGTGCCAGCAGCTCCAGTTCGACAGGGGGGAATTCACCCCTCCACTTT.

The chain couples TRBV19 to TRBJ1-3, with D possibly matching TRBD1 (5 bases). Trimming cost V 9 bases and J 4 bases, with 13 bases left between them. CDR1 and CDR2 (germline): LNHDA, SQIVND (reference sequence). The CDR3 extends over 13 amino acids. As DNA, the CDR3 is TGTGCCAGGTATAGGGCAGGGGGAAACACCATATATTTT. Protein sequence: CARYRAGGNTIYF. The full variable domain, completed using reference TRBV19 and TRBJ1-3, is DGGITQSPKYLFRKEGQNVTLSCEQNLNHDAMYWYRQDPGQGLRLIYYSQIVNDFQKGDIAEGYSVSREKKESFPLTVTSAQKNPTAFYLCARYRAGGNTIYFGEGSWLTVV.

The J gene is TRBJ1-1, the V gene TRBV7-2, with 10 nucleotides matching TRBD1. The CDR3 sequence is 15 residues long. Germline values: CDR1 SGHTA, CDR2 FQGNSA. V shed 3 bases and J 3 bases; nucleotides not matched to a gene: 4. The DNA for the CDR3 is TGTGCCAGCAGCTTTATCGACAGGGGGCACACTGAAGCTTTCTTT. As protein: CASSFIDRGHTEAFF.

V usage is TRBV25-1 and J usage is TRBJ1-5, with 7 bases aligning to TRBD1. This CDR3 region has 17 residues. Germline CDR1 and CDR2: MGHDK and SYGVNS. Losses at the gene ends were 4 bases for V and 7 bases for J; bases not matched to a gene: 16. CDR3 coding DNA: TGTGCCAGCAGTGGGAGGGGTAGGGGGGACAGAAAACAGCCCCAGCATTTT. It specifies CASSGRGRGDRKQPQHF.

V is TRBV7-2 and J is TRBJ1-4; D unclear. Germline V gene sequence: CDR1 SGHTA, CDR2 FQGNSA. The CDR3 is 14 amino acids. Trimming removed 5 bases from V and 8 bases from J, with 15 bases in between. The CDR3 nucleotides are TGTGCCAGCAGCACCGGCTCCGGCGGGGAAAAACTGTTTTTT. It specifies CASSTGSGGEKLFF.

This rearrangement joins TRBV18 to TRBJ2-7; unclear D gene. CDR1 is KGHSH, CDR2 LQKENI, per germline. The V gene lost 3 bases and the J gene lost 5 bases, with 14 bases spanning the gap. The CDR3 sequence is 14 residues long. The CDR3 nucleotides read TGTGCCAGCTCACCGGCAGGTAATCTCCACGAGCAGTACTTC. It translates to CASSPAGNLHEQYF. The full variable domain, completed using reference TRBV18 and TRBJ2-7, is NAGVMQNPRHLVRRRGQEARLRCSPMKGHSHVYWYRQLPEEGLKFMVYLQKENIIDESGMPKERFSAEFPKEGPSILRIQQVVRGDSAAYFCASSPAGNLHEQYFGPGTRLTVT.

The chain employs TRBV3-1 (or the pseudogene TRBV3-2) and TRBJ1-1, with 9 bases lining up with TRBD1. The V gene's germline CDR1 is LGHDT and CDR2 YNNKEL (reference sequence). The CDR3 spans 14 residues. The junction had 8 bases not matched to a gene; V was cut back by 2 bases and J by 10 bases. In DNA, the CDR3 is TGTGCCAGCAGCCAACTAACAGGGGGCGCAGGAGCTTTCTTT. Its protein is CASSQLTGGAGAFF.

The rearrangement uses TRBV5-1 and TRBJ1-1; 7 positions agree with TRBD1. Germline CDR1 is SGHRS and CDR2 is YFSETQ. The V gene end was trimmed by 3 bases and the J gene end by 0 bases; junction bases not matched to a gene: 5. The CDR3 is made up of 15 amino acids. The CDR3 nucleotides are TGCGCCAGCAGCTGGACAGGAAGCATGAACACTGAAGCTTTCTTT. This translates into CASSWTGSMNTEAFF.

The J gene is TRBJ1-1, the V gene TRBV19; perhaps TRBD1 as D (6 bases). CDR1 is LNHDA and CDR2 is SQIVND in the germline V gene (reference sequence). V was shortened by 0 bases and J by 5 bases, with 10 bases between the two germline ends. CDR3 size: 14 residues. This CDR3 reads CASSIDLRGTEAFF. The CDR3 DNA sequence: TGTGCCAGTAGTATAGATCTTAGGGGGACTGAAGCTTTCTTT.

The chain has TRBV27 and TRBJ2-7; 8 bases map to TRBD1. The trim removed 3 bases at V and 7 bases at J, leaving 14 bases unmatched. The CDR3 is 16 amino acids. Germline lookup yields CDR1 MNHEY and CDR2 SMNVEV (reference sequence). CDR3 protein: CASSFSRPQGAGEQYF. The CDR3 coding sequence is TGTGCCAGCAGTTTTAGCCGCCCGCAGGGGGCTGGAGAGCAGTACTTC.

This chain's CDR3 is CASSIAGTEDNYGYTF. DNA of the CDR3: TGTGCCAGTAGTATAGCCGGGACAGAGGATAACTATGGCTACACCTTC. This chain uses TRBV19 with TRBJ1-2; TRBD1 matches 7 bases. CDR1 LNHDA and CDR2 SQIVND come from the germline V gene (reference sequence). V trimming: 1 base; J trimming: 1 base; junction bases outside the gene matches: 6. The CDR3 extends over 16 amino acids.